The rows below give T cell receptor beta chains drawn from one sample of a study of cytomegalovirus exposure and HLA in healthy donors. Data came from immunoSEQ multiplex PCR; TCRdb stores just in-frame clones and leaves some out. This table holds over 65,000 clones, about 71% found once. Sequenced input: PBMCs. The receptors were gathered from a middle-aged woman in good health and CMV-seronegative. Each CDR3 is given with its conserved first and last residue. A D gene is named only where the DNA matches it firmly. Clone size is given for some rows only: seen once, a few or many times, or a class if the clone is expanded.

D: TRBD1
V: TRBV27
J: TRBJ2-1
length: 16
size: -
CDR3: CASSLGGTGGPLEQFF
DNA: TGTGCCAGCTCCCTAGGGGGGACAGGGGGGCCCTTAGAGCAGTTCTTC

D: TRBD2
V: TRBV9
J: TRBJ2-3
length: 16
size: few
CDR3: CASSGGTNRYTDTQYF
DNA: TGTGCCAGCAGCGGGGGGACTAACCGATACACAGATACGCAGTATTTT

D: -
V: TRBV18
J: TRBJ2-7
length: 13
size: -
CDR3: CASSRDGSYEQYF
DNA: TGTGCCAGCTCGCGGGACGGATCCTACGAGCAGTACTTC

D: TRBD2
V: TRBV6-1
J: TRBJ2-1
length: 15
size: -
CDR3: CASSELAGGPNEQFF
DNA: TGTGCCAGCAGTGAACTGGCGGGAGGGCCCAATGAGCAGTTCTTC

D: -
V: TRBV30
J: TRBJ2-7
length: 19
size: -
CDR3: CAWSVPVGWGGYNVYEQYF
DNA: TGTGCCTGGAGTGTACCTGTTGGGTGGGGGGGCTACAATGTCTACGAGCAGTACTTC

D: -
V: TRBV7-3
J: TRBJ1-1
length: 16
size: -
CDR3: CASSLKPLGGNTEAFF
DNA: TGTGCCAGCAGCTTAAAACCCTTGGGAGGGAACACTGAAGCTTTCTTT

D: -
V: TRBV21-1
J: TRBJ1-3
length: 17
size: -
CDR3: CASSTQGQGGSGNTIYF
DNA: TGTGCCAGCAGCACCCAGGGACAGGGAGGATCTGGAAACACCATATATTTT

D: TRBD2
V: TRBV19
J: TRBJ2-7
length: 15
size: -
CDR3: CASSFLTSGDHEQYF
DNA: TGTGCCAGTAGCTTCTTGACTAGCGGGGATCACGAGCAGTACTTC

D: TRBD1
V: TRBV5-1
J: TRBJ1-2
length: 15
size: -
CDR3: CASSPSGTDNYGYTF
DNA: TGCGCCAGCAGCCCGTCCGGGACAGACAACTATGGCTACACCTTC

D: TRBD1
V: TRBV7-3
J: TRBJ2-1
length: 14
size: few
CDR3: CASSWGQGPYEQFF
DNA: TGTGCCAGCAGCTGGGGACAGGGTCCTTATGAGCAGTTCTTC

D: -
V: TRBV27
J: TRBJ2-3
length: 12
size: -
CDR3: CASSFNTDTQYF
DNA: TGTGCCAGCAGTTTTAACACAGATACGCAGTATTTT

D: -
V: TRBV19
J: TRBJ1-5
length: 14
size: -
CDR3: CASSIDRYNQPQHF
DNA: TGTGCCAGTAGCATTGACAGGTACAATCAGCCCCAGCATTTT

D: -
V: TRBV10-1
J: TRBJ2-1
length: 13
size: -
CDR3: CASSLSSYNEQFF
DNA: TGCGCCAGCAGTCTTAGCTCCTACAATGAGCAGTTCTTC

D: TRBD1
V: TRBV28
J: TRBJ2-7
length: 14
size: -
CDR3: CASRPQGAVHEQYF
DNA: TGTGCCAGCAGGCCACAGGGGGCGGTTCACGAGCAGTACTTC

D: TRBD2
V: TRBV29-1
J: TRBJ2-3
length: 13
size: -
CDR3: CSVVGLATDTQYF
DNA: TGCAGCGTGGTGGGACTAGCGACAGATACGCAGTATTTT

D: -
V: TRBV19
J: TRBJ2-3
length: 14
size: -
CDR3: CASKTGYSTDTQYF
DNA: TGTGCCAGTAAAACAGGGTATTCCACAGATACGCAGTATTTT

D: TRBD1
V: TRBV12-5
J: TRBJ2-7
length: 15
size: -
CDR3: CASGSGQGQWDEQYF
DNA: TGTGCTAGTGGTTCTGGACAGGGCCAATGGGACGAGCAGTACTTC

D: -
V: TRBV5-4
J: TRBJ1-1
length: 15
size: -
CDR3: CASSLAGGKGTEAFF
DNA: TGTGCCAGCAGCTTGGCCGGGGGGAAGGGGACTGAAGCTTTCTTT

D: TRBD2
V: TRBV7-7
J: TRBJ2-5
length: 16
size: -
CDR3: CASSLGTSVGSETQYF
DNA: TGTGCTAGCAGCTTAGGGACTAGCGTCGGGAGTGAGACCCAGTACTTC

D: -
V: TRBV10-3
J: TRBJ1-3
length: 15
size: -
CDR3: CAIGSTGTTGNTIYF
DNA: TGTGCCATCGGCTCGACCGGGACAACTGGAAACACCATATATTTT

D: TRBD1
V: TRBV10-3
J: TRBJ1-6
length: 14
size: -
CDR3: CAISRTGQNSPLHF
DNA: TGTGCCATCAGTCGGACAGGTCAAAATTCACCCCTCCACTTT

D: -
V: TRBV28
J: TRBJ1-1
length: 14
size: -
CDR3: CASGGGRGRVEAFF
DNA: TGTGCCAGCGGGGGCGGCAGGGGAAGAGTAGAAGCTTTCTTT